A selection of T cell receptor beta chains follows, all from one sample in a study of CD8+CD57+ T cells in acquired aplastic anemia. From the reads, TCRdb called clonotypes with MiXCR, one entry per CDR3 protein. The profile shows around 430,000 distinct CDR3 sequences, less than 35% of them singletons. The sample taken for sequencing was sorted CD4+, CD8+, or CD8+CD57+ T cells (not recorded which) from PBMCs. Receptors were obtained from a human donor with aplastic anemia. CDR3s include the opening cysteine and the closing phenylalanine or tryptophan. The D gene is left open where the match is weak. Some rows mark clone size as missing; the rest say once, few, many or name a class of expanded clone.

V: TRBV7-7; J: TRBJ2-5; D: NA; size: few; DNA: TGTGCTAGCAGCTTAAATCAGCCTTCGTACCAAGAGACCCAGTACTTC; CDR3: CASSLNQPSYQETQYF
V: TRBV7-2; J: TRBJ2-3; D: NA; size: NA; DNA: TGTGCCAGCAGCTTAGGGCAGGTCGCTGTCGATACGCAGTATTTT; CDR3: CASSLGQVAVDTQYF
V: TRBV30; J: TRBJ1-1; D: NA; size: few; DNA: TGTGCCTGGTACTCTCTTAAAGCTTTCTTT; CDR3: CAWYSLKAFF
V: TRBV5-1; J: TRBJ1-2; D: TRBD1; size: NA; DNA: TGCGCCAGCAGCTCGGGACAGGGAAAGGACTATGGCTACACCTTC; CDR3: CASSSGQGKDYGYTF
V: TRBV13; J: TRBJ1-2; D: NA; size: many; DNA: TGTGCCAGCAGCTTCACAGGGACGGCTGGTGGCTACACCTTC; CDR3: CASSFTGTAGGYTF
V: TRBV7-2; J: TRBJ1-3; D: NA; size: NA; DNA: TGTGCCAGCAGCTTAGCTCATCGGGGGGACCACACCATATATTTT; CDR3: CASSLAHRGDHTIYF
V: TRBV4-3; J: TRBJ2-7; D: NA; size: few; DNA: TGCGCCAGCAGCCCCGGCTCTGAGGGGCCCTCCTACGAGCAGTACTTC; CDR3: CASSPGSEGPSYEQYF
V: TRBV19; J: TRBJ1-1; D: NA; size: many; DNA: TGTGCCAGTAGTATTTGGCCGGAAAAGAACACTGAAGCTTTCTTT; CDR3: CASSIWPEKNTEAFF
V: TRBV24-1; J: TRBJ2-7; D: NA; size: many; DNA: TGTGCCCTCCCTTTAGACGGCGACGAGCAGTACTTC; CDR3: CALPLDGDEQYF
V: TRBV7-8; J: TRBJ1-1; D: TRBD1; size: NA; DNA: TGTGCCAGCAGCTTAGCGACAGGGGGGTTTTTGAGCCCTGAAGCTTTCTTT; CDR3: CASSLATGGFLSPEAFF
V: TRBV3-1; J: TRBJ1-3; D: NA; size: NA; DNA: TGTGCCAGCAGCCGAATTGGAAACACCATATATTTT; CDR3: CASSRIGNTIYF
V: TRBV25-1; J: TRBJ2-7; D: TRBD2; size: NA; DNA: TGTGCCACCCGCCTGACTAGCGGGAGGTGGAAGTACGAGCAGTACTTC; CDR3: CATRLTSGRWKYEQYF
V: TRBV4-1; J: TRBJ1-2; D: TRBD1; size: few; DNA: TGCGCCAGCAGCCAACCTGACCCCCACAGGGGGTTCCATGGCTACACCTTC; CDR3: CASSQPDPHRGFHGYTF
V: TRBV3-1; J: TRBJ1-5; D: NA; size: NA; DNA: TGTGCCAGCAGCCTCACAGGGATTCAGCCCCAGCATTTT; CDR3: CASSLTGIQPQHF
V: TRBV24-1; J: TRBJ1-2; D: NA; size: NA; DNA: TGTGCCACCAGTTTATCTGGACAGAACTATGGCTACACCTTC; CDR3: CATSLSGQNYGYTF
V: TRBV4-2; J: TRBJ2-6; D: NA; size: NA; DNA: TGTGCCAGCAGCCAAGATAGTAAGGCCAACGTCCTGACTTTC; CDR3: CASSQDSKANVLTF
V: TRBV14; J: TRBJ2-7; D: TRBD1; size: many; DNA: TGTGCCAGCAGCCACACAGGGGAAGCCTACGAGCAGTACTTC; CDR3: CASSHTGEAYEQYF
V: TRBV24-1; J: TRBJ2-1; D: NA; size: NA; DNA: TGTGCCAGCAGTCCGGACGGGACTGTTTCTGGACTGTTCTTC; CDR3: CASSPDGTVSGLFF
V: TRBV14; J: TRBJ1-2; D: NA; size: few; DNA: TGTGCCAGCAGCCTTAGGACTCTGGAGTCTAACTATGGCTACACCTTC; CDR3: CASSLRTLESNYGYTF
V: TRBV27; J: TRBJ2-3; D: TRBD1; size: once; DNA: TGTGCCAGCAGTCAATGGACAGGGGTCGCCACAGATACGCAGTATTTT; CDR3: CASSQWTGVATDTQYF
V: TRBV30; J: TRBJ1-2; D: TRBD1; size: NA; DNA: TGTGCCTGGAGTGTCCCAGACAGGGTGTACGGCTACACCTTC; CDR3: CAWSVPDRVYGYTF
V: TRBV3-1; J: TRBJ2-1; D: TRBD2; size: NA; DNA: TGTGCCAGCAGGACCACCGGGACTAGCGGTGGTGAGCAGTTCTTC; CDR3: CASRTTGTSGGEQFF
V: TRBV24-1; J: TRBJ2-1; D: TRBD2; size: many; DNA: TGTGCCACCAGTGACGCCTTCACGGGGAGGGACCACAATGAGCAGTTCTTC; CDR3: CATSDAFTGRDHNEQFF
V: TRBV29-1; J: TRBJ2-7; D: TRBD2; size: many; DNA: TGCAGCGCGGGGACTAGCGGGAGTAACGAGCAGTACTTC; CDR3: CSAGTSGSNEQYF
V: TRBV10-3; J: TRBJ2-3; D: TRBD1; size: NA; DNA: TGTGCCATCAGTAAACGACAGGGGGCGGGGGGTGCGGATACGCAGTATTTT; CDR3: CAISKRQGAGGADTQYF
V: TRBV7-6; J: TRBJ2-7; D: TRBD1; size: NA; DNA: TGTGCCAGCAGCTTAGGGACAGGTCTGGACGAGCAGTACTTC; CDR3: CASSLGTGLDEQYF
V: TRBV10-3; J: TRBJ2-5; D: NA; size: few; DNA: TGTGCCATTAGAGAGTGGAGGGAGGAGACCCAGTACTTC; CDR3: CAIREWREETQYF
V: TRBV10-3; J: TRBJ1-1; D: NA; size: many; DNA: TGTGCCACCCAGGACGTCGGGTTGCTAAGTACTGAAGCTTTCTTT; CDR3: CATQDVGLLSTEAFF
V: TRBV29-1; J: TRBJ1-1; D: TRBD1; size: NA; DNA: TGCAGCGTTAACAGGGGAGGGGACACTGAAGCTTTCTTT; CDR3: CSVNRGGDTEAFF
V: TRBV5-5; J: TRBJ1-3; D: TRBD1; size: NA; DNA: TGTGCCAGCAGCGCGGACAGGGGTACGAACACCATATATTTT; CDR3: CASSADRGTNTIYF
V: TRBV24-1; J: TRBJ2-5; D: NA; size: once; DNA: TGTGCCACCAGTGCTAGAGAGGTTTCGCAAGAGACCCAGTACTTC; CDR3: CATSAREVSQETQYF
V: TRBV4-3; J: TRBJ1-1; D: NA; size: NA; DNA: TGCGCCAGCAGCCAAATCCGAGGGACTGAAGCTTTCTTT; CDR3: CASSQIRGTEAFF
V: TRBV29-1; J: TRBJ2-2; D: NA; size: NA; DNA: TGCAGCGTTGGGGATCTGTGGGGGCAAACCGGGGAGCTGTTTTTT; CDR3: CSVGDLWGQTGELFF
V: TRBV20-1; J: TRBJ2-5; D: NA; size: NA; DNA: TGCAGTGCTACGACAGTGAAAGAGACCCAGTACTTC; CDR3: CSATTVKETQYF
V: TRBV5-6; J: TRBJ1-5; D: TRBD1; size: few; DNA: TGTGCCAGCAGCAGAAGGGGGCTTCAGCCCCAGCATTTT; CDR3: CASSRRGLQPQHF
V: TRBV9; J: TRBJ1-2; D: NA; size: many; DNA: TGTGCCAGCAGCGTAGAAGGGGCGCCCTACTATGGCTACACCTTC; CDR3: CASSVEGAPYYGYTF
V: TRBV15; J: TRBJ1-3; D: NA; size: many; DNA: TGTGCCACCAGCCTCGCCCTGGCAATCTCTGGAAACACCATATATTTT; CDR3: CATSLALAISGNTIYF
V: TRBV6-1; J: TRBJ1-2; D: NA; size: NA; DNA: TGTGCCACCAACAGCGGGACATGGGGCTACACCTTC; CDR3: CATNSGTWGYTF
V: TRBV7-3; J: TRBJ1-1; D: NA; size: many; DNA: TGTGCCAGCAGCTTAATCTCAGGGAACACTGAAGCTTTCTTT; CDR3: CASSLISGNTEAFF
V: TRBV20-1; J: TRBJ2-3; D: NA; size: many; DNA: TGCAGTGCTATTACGGGGTCAGATACGCAGTATTTT; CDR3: CSAITGSDTQYF
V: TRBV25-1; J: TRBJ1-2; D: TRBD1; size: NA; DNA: TGTGCCAGCAGCATCGACAGGGTTTATGGCTACACCTTC; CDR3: CASSIDRVYGYTF
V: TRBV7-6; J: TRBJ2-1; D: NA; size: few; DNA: TGTGCCAGCAGCCCCTCTTCAGGGGCGCAAAGCTCCTACAATGAGCAGTTCTTC; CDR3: CASSPSSGAQSSYNEQFF
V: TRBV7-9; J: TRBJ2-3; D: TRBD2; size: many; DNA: TGTGCCAGCAGCGCTGCGGGAGCAGATACGCAGTATTTT; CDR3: CASSAAGADTQYF
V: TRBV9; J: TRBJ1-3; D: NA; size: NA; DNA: TGTGCCAGCAGCGTTGGAATAATTACGACGCTTGCTGGAAACACCATATATTTT; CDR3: CASSVGIITTLAGNTIYF
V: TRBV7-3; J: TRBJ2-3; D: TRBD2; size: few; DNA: TGTGCCAGCAGCTTATCGGGAGGGCCAAATTCGCAGTATTTT; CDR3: CASSLSGGPNSQYF
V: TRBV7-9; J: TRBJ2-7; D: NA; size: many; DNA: TGTGCCAGCAGTATGCCTCCTCGGGGCTACGAGCAGTACTTC; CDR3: CASSMPPRGYEQYF
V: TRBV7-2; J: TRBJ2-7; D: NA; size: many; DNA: TGTGCCAGCAGCTTAGTCAGGGAAAGGTACGAGCAGTACTTC; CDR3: CASSLVRERYEQYF
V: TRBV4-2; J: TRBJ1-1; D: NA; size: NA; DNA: TGTGCCAGCAGCCAAGATATCACTGAAGCTTTCTTT; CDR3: CASSQDITEAFF
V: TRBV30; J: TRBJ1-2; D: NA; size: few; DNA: TGTGCCTGGAGCGTGGGGCGATCTGTCTATGGCTACACCTTC; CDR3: CAWSVGRSVYGYTF
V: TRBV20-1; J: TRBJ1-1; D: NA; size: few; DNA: TGCAGTGCTAGCCTCCAGGGTCGACAAACTGAAGCTTTCTTT; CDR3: CSASLQGRQTEAFF
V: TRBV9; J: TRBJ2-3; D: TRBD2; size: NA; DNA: TGTGCCAGCAGCGCGAGCGGGAGGTTCGATACGCAGTATTTT; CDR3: CASSASGRFDTQYF
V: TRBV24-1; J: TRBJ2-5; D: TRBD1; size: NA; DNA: TGTGCCACCAGTGATTCGCGACAGGGGGAGACCCAGTACTTC; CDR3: CATSDSRQGETQYF
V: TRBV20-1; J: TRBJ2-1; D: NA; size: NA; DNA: TGCAGTGCTAGTAGGTCCCCCCCTCGGAATGAGCAGTTCTTC; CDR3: CSASRSPPRNEQFF
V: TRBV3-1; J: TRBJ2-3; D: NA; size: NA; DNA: TGTGCCAGCAGCCAAGAGGCCGCGATTAAGGGGACGCAGTATTTT; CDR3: CASSQEAAIKGTQYF